These 32 T cell receptor beta chains originate from one sample sequenced in a study of control samples from healthy donors and cancer patients. Data came from immunoSEQ multiplex PCR; TCRdb stores just in-frame clones and leaves some out. Seen here are roughly 95,000 clones, 80% to 90% observed once, and the top ten hold less than 15%. The sample comprised blood. These receptor sequences come from a man aged 30-40 years in good health.

This clone was found once. J is TRBJ2-7 and V is TRBV5-4; 8 positions agree with TRBD1. The germline V gene has CDR1 SGHNT and CDR2 YYREEE (reference sequence). This CDR3 is built from 15 residues. V was pared by 3 bases and J by 3 bases, with 8 bases of the junction left unmatched. The CDR3 DNA reads TGTGCCAGCAGCTACCCAGGGGGCAAAAACTACGAGCAGTACTTC. Translated, it gives CASSYPGGKNYEQYF.

The chain has TRBV9 and TRBJ2-1, with 10 bases that match TRBD1. Germline assignment: CDR1 SGDLS and CDR2 YYNGEE. This CDR3 contains 17 residues. The J segment lost 6 bases and the V segment lost 3 bases, leaving 12 bases of the junction unmatched. The CDR3 loop is CASSADRGIRSRNEQFF. DNA of the CDR3: TGTGCCAGCAGCGCGGACAGGGGGATACGCTCGCGCAATGAGCAGTTCTTC.

The chain joins TRBV7-2 to TRBJ2-3, with D perhaps TRBD2 (6 bases). Germline assignment: CDR1 SGHTA and CDR2 FQGNSA. V lost 5 bases, J lost 2 bases, and 20 bases lay in between. CDR3 size: 17 residues. As DNA, the CDR3 is TGTGCCAGCAGCACCCGTACCGGGGGAAGTTACACAGATACGCAGTATTTT. Its protein is CASSTRTGGSYTDTQYF.

The V and J genes are TRBV6-2 or TRBV6-3 and TRBJ2-7; 10 bases line up with TRBD2. The germline V gene encodes CDR1 MNHEY and CDR2 SVGEGT. The CDR3 loop spans 19 amino acids. Germline trimming cut 2 bases from V and 3 bases from J; bases unmatched to any gene: 16. CDR3: CASSYDGTSALITYYEQYF. CDR3 nucleotide sequence: TGTGCCAGCAGTTACGATGGGACTAGCGCCTTAATAACTTACTACGAGCAGTACTTC.

Points on this clone: This CDR3 is also generated by other DNA sequences in the sample. This chain connects TRBV12-3 or TRBV12-4 to TRBJ2-7; the D is unclear. The CDR3 consists of 13 residues. V lost 2 bases, J lost 7 bases, and 12 bases lay in between. In nucleotides, the CDR3 is TGTGCCAGCAGTTTAAGGACCACCGGGGAGCAGTACTTC. This gives the protein CASSLRTTGEQYF.

The chain combines TRBV5-4 with TRBJ2-5; 11 bases fit TRBD2. The V and J ends lost 0 bases and 9 bases, in that order; junction bases with no gene match: 7. CDR3 length: 15 residues. Germline-derived CDR1 and CDR2 are SGHNT and YYREEE (reference sequence). The DNA of the CDR3 is TGTGCCAGCAGCTTGGTGACTAGCGGGACTGCGGCCCAGTACTTC. Translating gives CASSLVTSGTAAQYF.

The V gene is TRBV9, the J gene TRBJ2-3; 12 nucleotides line up with TRBD2. Germline V gives CDR1 SGDLS, CDR2 YYNGEE. Trimming cost V 5 bases and J 4 bases; bases outside gene matches: 8. This CDR3 spans 16 amino acids. Here the CDR3 DNA reads TGTGCCAGCAGTCGACTAGCGGGAGTGGGTCCAGATACGCAGTATTTT. Translation: CASSRLAGVGPDTQYF.

The V call is TRBV7-3, the J call TRBJ2-1; 8 positions match TRBD2. The CDR3 has 17 amino acids. With 2 bases clipped from V and 3 bases from J, the junction kept 9 bases outside the gene matches. Germline V gene data show CDR1 as SGHTA and CDR2 as FQGTGA. The CDR3 loop is CASSLFGEREIYNEQFF. DNA of the CDR3: TGTGCCAGCAGCTTATTCGGCGAGCGGGAGATCTACAATGAGCAGTTCTTC.

This chain connects TRBV30 to TRBJ1-1; TRBD1 might be the D (5 bases). The V end was cut by 5 bases, the J end by 0 bases, with 19 bases between. CDR1 and CDR2 (germline): GTSNPN, SVGIG (reference sequence). CDR3 length: 16 amino acids. CDR3: CAWAAPGEGMNTEAFF. The CDR3 DNA reads as TGTGCCTGGGCGGCTCCTGGGGAGGGGATGAACACTGAAGCTTTCTTT. Together with reference TRBV30 and TRBJ1-1, the CDR3 gives the full variable domain: SQTIHQWPATLVQPVGSPLSLECTVEGTSNPNLYWYRQAAGRGLQLLFYSVGIGQISSEVPQNLSASRPQDRQFILSSKKLLLSDSGFYLCAWAAPGEGMNTEAFFGQGTRLTVV.

This chain uses TRBV19 with TRBJ2-1; D is perhaps TRBD1 (6 bases). Deletions cut 0 bases from V and 1 base from J, with 7 bases between. Germline CDR1 and CDR2: LNHDA and SQIVND (reference sequence). The CDR3 has 15 amino acids. The CDR3 nucleotides are TGTGCCAGTAGTATAGACAGGGGTTCCTACAATGAGCAGTTCTTC. This gives the protein CASSIDRGSYNEQFF.

J is TRBJ2-1 and V is TRBV7-3, with no clear D. V was clipped by 4 bases and J by 0 bases, with 13 bases between them. Germline assignment: CDR1 SGHTA and CDR2 FQGTGA. This CDR3 spans 16 amino acids. CDR3 in DNA: TGTGCCAGCAGCTCGGATTACCGAAGCTCCTACAATGAGCAGTTCTTC. This translates into CASSSDYRSSYNEQFF.

The chain employs TRBV24-1 and TRBJ1-2; the D gene is possibly TRBD1 (5 bases). V lost 4 bases, J lost 3 bases, and 11 bases lay in between. Germline assignment: CDR1 KGHDR and CDR2 SFDVKD. This CDR3 has 14 amino acids. CDR3 in amino acids: CATSDGGGDYGYTF. Written as DNA, the CDR3 is TGTGCCACCAGTGACGGCGGGGGTGACTATGGCTACACCTTC.

The chain has TRBV10-1 and TRBJ1-1, with TRBD1 identical over 7 bases. This CDR3 contains 14 residues. J gave up 1 base and V 5 bases, and 4 bases lay outside the gene matches. Germline V lookup: CDR1 WNHNN, CDR2 SYGVQD (reference sequence). This CDR3 reads CASSQGQENTEAFF. CDR3 DNA: TGCGCCAGCAGTCAAGGACAGGAGAACACTGAAGCTTTCTTT.

CDR3 in DNA: TGTGCCAGCAGCTTTCTAGCGGGGCCCTACAATGAGCAGTTCTTC. It yields the protein CASSFLAGPYNEQFF. V gene TRBV11-2 combines with J gene TRBJ2-1; 9 positions agree with TRBD2. The CDR3 contains 15 residues. The V gene end was trimmed by 3 bases and the J gene end by 2 bases; junction bases not matched to a gene: 2. The germline gives CDR1 SGHAT, CDR2 FQNNGV.

Comment on this clone: Distinct nucleotide sequences in the sample also encode this CDR3. The chain links TRBV7-2 to TRBJ2-4; tentatively, D is TRBD2 (6 bases). Per germline, CDR1 SGHTA and CDR2 FQGNSA. The germline V and J ends were trimmed by 5 bases and 0 bases, with 11 bases remaining between them. The CDR3 runs 15 residues. CDR3 nucleotide sequence: TGTGCCAGCAGCCCCGGCGGGGTAGCCAAAAACATTCAGTACTTC. Translating it yields CASSPGGVAKNIQYF.

The V gene is TRBV19, the J gene TRBJ1-5, with 8 bases fitting TRBD1. Germline V gene sequence: CDR1 LNHDA, CDR2 SQIVND (reference sequence). V was pared by 4 bases and J by 2 bases, with 7 bases of the junction left unmatched. The CDR3 totals 16 residues. The CDR3 spells CASSNWGTGGNQPQHF. The DNA for the CDR3 is TGTGCCAGTAGTAATTGGGGGACAGGTGGCAATCAGCCCCAGCATTTT.

The rearrangement joins TRBV6-1 to TRBJ1-1; D gene uncertain. Germline V gives CDR1 MNHNS, CDR2 SASEGT. The CDR3 runs 15 residues. The ends were cut back, 0 bases at V and 5 bases at J, with 13 bases in the middle. The CDR3 spells CASSEARGRRTEAFF. The DNA for the CDR3 is TGTGCCAGCAGTGAAGCCCGAGGACGGCGGACTGAAGCTTTCTTT.

The CDR3 region is CASSYTSAGTDTQYF. For the CDR3, the DNA is TGTGCCAGCAGTTATACTAGTGCTGGGACAGATACGCAGTATTTT. The genes are TRBV6-2 or TRBV6-3 and TRBJ2-3; D is perhaps TRBD2 (5 bases). Trimming removed 3 bases from V and 3 bases from J, with 13 bases in between. The CDR3 is 15 amino acids. CDR1 is MNHEY, CDR2 SVGEGT, per germline.

The CDR3 DNA reads TGTGCCAGCAGCTCAAGAATTAGCGGGAGCACAGAGACCCAGTACTTC. It codes for CASSSRISGSTETQYF. This chain joins TRBV28 and TRBJ2-5; 9 nucleotides line up with TRBD2. The junction had 12 bases not matched to a gene; V was cut back by 6 bases and J by 4 bases. The CDR3 is made up of 16 amino acids. Germline V lookup: CDR1 MDHEN, CDR2 SYDVKM.

This chain connects TRBV9 to TRBJ2-7, with a tentative D call TRBD1 (6 bases). The CDR3 runs 15 residues. With 0 bases removed from V and 0 bases from J, the gap between germline ends came to 10 bases. The germline V gene encodes CDR1 SGDLS and CDR2 YYNGEE. As DNA, the CDR3 is TGTGCCAGCAGCGTAGTCCCAGGGGACTCCTACGAGCAGTACTTC. Residues: CASSVVPGDSYEQYF.

The J gene is TRBJ2-5, the V gene TRBV7-9; 7 bases are shared with TRBD1. V gave up 3 bases and J gave up 2 bases; unmatched junction bases: 6. This CDR3 has 15 amino acids. Germline CDR1 and CDR2: SEHNR and FQNEAQ (reference sequence). The CDR3 sequence: CASSFRQGMQETQYF. CDR3 coding DNA: TGTGCCAGCAGCTTTAGACAGGGAATGCAAGAGACCCAGTACTTC.

The rearrangement links TRBV29-1 to TRBJ2-3, with D unresolved. CDR1 and CDR2 (germline): SQVTM, ANQGSEA. The ends were cut back, 3 bases at V and 0 bases at J, with 4 bases in the middle. The CDR3 runs to 12 residues. CDR3 protein: CSVEVSTDTQYF. As DNA, the CDR3 is TGCAGCGTTGAGGTTAGCACAGATACGCAGTATTTT.

The chain employs TRBV24-1 and TRBJ2-3; D is tentatively TRBD1 or TRBD2 (6 bases each). V was pared by 5 bases and J by 1 base, with 12 bases between. This CDR3 is 15 amino acids long. CDR1 and CDR2 (germline): KGHDR, SFDVKD. The CDR3 loop is CATSVGGWGTDTQYF. The CDR3 nucleotides read TGTGCCACCAGTGTGGGGGGCTGGGGCACAGATACGCAGTATTTT.

J is TRBJ2-7 and V is TRBV11-2; the D is unclear. CDR3 length equals 15 residues. V was cut by 5 bases and J by 2 bases, with 16 bases left in between. The germline CDR1 and CDR2 sequences are SGHAT and FQNNGV. CDR3: CASSPPRDKTYEQYF. The CDR3, as DNA: TGTGCCAGCAGCCCCCCCCGCGACAAGACCTACGAGCAGTACTTC. Supplemented by reference TRBV11-2 and TRBJ2-7, the full variable domain reads EAGVAQSPRYKIIEKRQSVAFWCNPISGHATLYWYQQILGQGPKLLIQFQNNGVVDDSQLPKDRFSAERLKGVDSTLKIQPAKLEDSAVYLCASSPPRDKTYEQYFGPGTRLTVT.

The chain's CDR3 is CASSMGPSGTGELFF. The CDR3 region has the DNA TGTGCCAGTAGTATGGGGCCTAGCGGCACCGGGGAGCTGTTTTTT. The V call is TRBV19, the J call TRBJ2-2, with 7 positions matching TRBD2. V shed 3 bases and J 4 bases; nucleotides not matched to a gene: 5. Germline V gene sequence: CDR1 LNHDA, CDR2 SQIVND (reference sequence). This CDR3 has 15 residues.

The rearrangement links TRBV4-2 to TRBJ1-3; D uncertain. The CDR3 consists of 18 residues. With 0 bases removed from V and 4 bases from J, the gap between germline ends came to 19 bases. Germline V CDR1 and CDR2: LGHNA, YNFKEQ. The CDR3 here is CASSQDVILSSGGNTIYF. The CDR3 nucleotides are TGTGCCAGCAGCCAAGATGTAATTTTGTCCTCCGGAGGAAACACCATATATTTT.

This chain joins TRBV27 and TRBJ1-5; D is unresolved. Trimming removed 0 bases from V and 6 bases from J, with 9 bases in between. Per the germline V gene, CDR1 is MNHEY and CDR2 is SMNVEV (reference sequence). The CDR3 length is 14 residues. The CDR3 region is CASSLSMGFQPQHF. Written as DNA, the CDR3 is TGTGCCAGCAGTTTATCTATGGGGTTTCAGCCCCAGCATTTT.

The chain links TRBV2 to TRBJ2-2; D perhaps matches TRBD2 (5 bases). Trimming cost V 9 bases and J 5 bases, with 19 bases left between them. The CDR3 consists of 15 residues. The germline CDR1 and CDR2 sequences are SNHLY and FYNNEI. CDR3 sequence reads: CARDQTSGVTGELFF. In DNA form, the CDR3 reads TGTGCCAGAGATCAAACTAGTGGGGTTACCGGGGAGCTGTTTTTT. Combining the CDR3 with reference TRBV2 and TRBJ2-2 gives the whole variable domain EPEVTQTPSHQVTQMGQEVILRCVPISNHLYFYWYRQILGQKVEFLVSFYNNEISEKSEIFDDQFSVERPDGSNFTLKIRSTKLEDSAMYFCARDQTSGVTGELFFGEGSRLTVL.

V usage is TRBV9 and J usage is TRBJ2-3; unclear D gene. Germline V gene sequence: CDR1 SGDLS, CDR2 YYNGEE. This CDR3 has 13 amino acids. V was shortened by 4 bases and J by 3 bases, with 9 bases between the two germline ends. The CDR3 nucleotides are TGTGCCAGCAGCAAGGGTGGAACAGATACGCAGTATTTT. Protein product: CASSKGGTDTQYF.

Comment on this clone: The sample contains more than one DNA sequence encoding this CDR3. The chain carries TRBV28 and TRBJ1-2; TRBD1 matches at 9 bases. This CDR3 has 15 residues. The germline CDR1 and CDR2 sequences are MDHEN and SYDVKM. The V segment lost 6 bases and the J segment 2 bases; nucleotides outside the gene matches: 7. The CDR3 region is CASSSGQGRNYGYTF. CDR3 DNA sequence: TGTGCCAGCAGCTCCGGACAGGGGAGGAACTATGGCTACACCTTC.

The chain couples TRBV11-3 to TRBJ2-7; no clear D gene. The CDR3 totals 18 residues. Looked up from germline, CDR1 is SGHNT and CDR2 is YENEEA. Trimming cost V 1 base and J 0 bases, with 19 bases left between them. The CDR3 here is CASSLAKPSTLASYEQYF. The DNA for the CDR3 is TGTGCCAGCAGCTTAGCTAAACCTTCGACTCTTGCCTCCTACGAGCAGTACTTC.

The DNA for the CDR3 is TGTGCCAGCAGTTGGGGGACAGGGGTCTACGAGCAGTACTTC. It translates to CASSWGTGVYEQYF. The J gene is TRBJ2-7, the V gene TRBV27, with TRBD1 identical over 10 bases. Germline assignment: CDR1 MNHEY and CDR2 SMNVEV (reference sequence). J was trimmed by 3 bases and V by 4 bases; bases with no gene match: 3. CDR3 length equals 14 residues.